The 29 T cell receptor beta chains listed next were all sequenced from one sample in a study of OX40 agonist ivuxolimab in advanced cancers. Assay used: immunoSEQ multiplex PCR; TCRdb lists only in-frame clones, some missing. The table records approximately 68,000 clones, 80% to 90% of them present only once. Sequenced material: CD4+ or CD8+ T cells sorted from blood, taken in a trial of the OX40 agonist ivuxolimab. These receptors originate from an adult with an advanced solid tumor such as melanoma, head and neck, liver or kidney cancer.

V usage is TRBV29-1 and J usage is TRBJ2-7; 9 nucleotides line up with TRBD1. The V and J ends lost 5 bases and 4 bases, in that order; junction bases with no gene match: 6. From germline, CDR1 is SQVTM and CDR2 ANQGSEA. The CDR3 runs to 13 residues. For the CDR3, the DNA is TGCAGCGTTCCGGGACAGGGTACGTACGAGCAGTACTTC. This gives the protein CSVPGQGTYEQYF.

This CDR3 is CASSSHRDGNTDTQYF. CDR3 in DNA: TGTGCCAGCAGCAGCCACAGGGATGGGAACACAGATACGCAGTATTTT. The V call is TRBV7-9, the J call TRBJ2-3, with a tentative D call TRBD1 (6 bases). Germline lookup yields CDR1 SEHNR and CDR2 FQNEAQ (reference sequence). The CDR3 contains 16 residues. Trimming shortened V by 5 bases and J by 2 bases, and 17 bases separated the two germline ends.

This rearrangement joins TRBV2 to TRBJ1-5; D is perhaps TRBD1 (5 bases). The germline gives CDR1 SNHLY, CDR2 FYNNEI. V dropped 5 bases and J dropped 1 base, with 21 bases sitting between them. This CDR3 is built from 18 residues. In DNA, the CDR3 is TGTGCCAGCAGTCCTGGACGTGGGAAGGGACTGAGCAATCAGCCCCAGCATTTT. Protein product: CASSPGRGKGLSNQPQHF.

This clone came up a few times. This chain links TRBV10-2 with TRBJ2-1; the D call may be TRBD1 or TRBD2 (5 bases each). The CDR3 spans 13 residues. The germline V gene has CDR1 WSHSY and CDR2 SAAADI. V was shortened by 6 bases and J by 8 bases, with 14 bases between the two germline ends. CDR3 DNA: TGCGCCAGCAGGGTCTCCCAGGGAGATGAGCAGTTCTTC. Protein product: CASRVSQGDEQFF.

This clone was picked up a small number of times. V gene TRBV2 combines with J gene TRBJ2-7; no clear D. Between the trimmed V and J ends, which lost 2 bases and 4 bases, there was a span of 6 bases. This CDR3 contains 12 residues. The V gene's germline CDR1 is SNHLY and CDR2 FYNNEI. CDR3 protein: CASSEREYEQYF. CDR3 bases: TGTGCCAGCAGTGAAAGGGAATACGAGCAGTACTTC.

This sequence joins TRBV5-1 and TRBJ2-1; D gene ambiguous. The V end was cut by 7 bases, the J end by 10 bases, with 15 bases between. The length of the CDR3 is 12 residues. The germline V gene has CDR1 SGHRS and CDR2 YFSETQ. CDR3 DNA: TGCGCCAGCCGCCCTCAGGATAGCGAGCAGTTCTTC. It encodes CASRPQDSEQFF.

The V call is TRBV2, the J call TRBJ2-3; a weak D match, TRBD1 (6 bases). The CDR3 is 14 residues long. V was pared by 10 bases and J by 2 bases, with 16 bases between. Per germline, CDR1 SNHLY and CDR2 FYNNEI. The CDR3 DNA reads TGTGCCACCTGGGTCGGACAGAACACAGATACGCAGTATTTT. Translating gives CATWVGQNTDTQYF.

The genes are TRBV27 and TRBJ1-5; D is uncertain. Trimming pared 4 bases from V and 5 bases from J, leaving 9 bases between. The germline CDR1 and CDR2 sequences are MNHEY and SMNVEV (reference sequence). The length of the CDR3 is 13 residues. The CDR3 is CASSSAGDQPQHF. CDR3 nucleotide sequence: TGTGCCAGCAGTTCGGCCGGGGATCAGCCCCAGCATTTT.

The chain joins TRBV6-6 to TRBJ2-1; the match to TRBD1 covers 7 bases. V lost 0 bases to trimming and J lost 4 bases; unmatched junction nucleotides: 6. This CDR3 has 16 residues. The germline V gene has CDR1 MNHNY and CDR2 SVGAGI (reference sequence). CDR3 loop: CASSYSTRDRYNEQFF. In DNA, the CDR3 is TGTGCCAGCAGTTACTCGACTCGGGACAGATACAATGAGCAGTTCTTC.

The chain couples TRBV6-5 to TRBJ2-3; the D is unclear. V gave up 2 bases and J gave up 10 bases, with 13 bases separating them. This CDR3 is built from 13 residues. Per germline, CDR1 MNHEY and CDR2 SVGAGI. CDR3 region: CASSYPPHYAQYF. The CDR3 nucleotides are TGTGCCAGCAGTTACCCCCCCCACTACGCGCAGTATTTT.

This chain links TRBV10-3 with TRBJ1-5; D not certain. V lost 1 base and J lost 7, with 8 bases in between. The CDR3 is 13 amino acids. The germline V gene encodes CDR1 ENHRY and CDR2 SYGVKD. The CDR3 nucleotides are TGTGCCATCAGTGAGTTAGGTGGCCAGCCCCAGCATTTT. Translation gives CAISELGGQPQHF.

V gene TRBV5-4 combines with J gene TRBJ1-1; 8 bases agree with TRBD1. The trim removed 0 bases at V and 11 bases at J, leaving 15 bases unmatched. The CDR3 covers 16 residues. CDR1 and CDR2 from the germline V gene are SGHNT and YYREEE (reference sequence). The CDR3 spells CASSLAAGQDRTGAFF. In DNA form, the CDR3 reads TGTGCCAGCAGCTTGGCAGCGGGACAGGACCGAACTGGGGCTTTCTTT.

The J gene is TRBJ2-2, the V gene TRBV6-1; 8 bases map to TRBD1. The CDR3 is made up of 16 amino acids. V was pared by 2 bases and J by 4 bases, with 6 bases of the junction left unmatched. CDR1 is MNHNS, CDR2 SASEGT, per germline. This CDR3 reads CASSEKDRVGTGELFF. CDR3 DNA sequence: TGTGCCAGCAGTGAAAAGGACAGGGTCGGCACCGGGGAGCTGTTTTTT.

In its sample, this clone was seen once. CDR3 sequence: CASSEAGQGGTDTQYF. The CDR3 nucleotides are TGTGCCAGCAGTGAAGCGGGTCAGGGAGGCACAGATACGCAGTATTTT. The chain combines TRBV2 with TRBJ2-3, with D perhaps assigned TRBD1 or TRBD2 (5 bases each). The CDR3 is made up of 16 amino acids. Trimming shortened V by 0 bases and J by 1 base, and 11 bases separated the two germline ends. Germline loops: CDR1 SNHLY, CDR2 FYNNEI.

This chain connects TRBV5-4 to TRBJ2-7; D ambiguous. Per the germline V gene, CDR1 is SGHNT and CDR2 is YYREEE (reference sequence). With 0 bases removed from V and 3 bases from J, the gap between germline ends came to 13 bases. The CDR3 is 15 residues long. This CDR3 is CASSLDNSPYYEQYF. Written as DNA, the CDR3 is TGTGCCAGCAGCTTGGACAATTCACCTTACTACGAGCAGTACTTC.

This clone appeared a few times. V gene TRBV5-6 combines with J gene TRBJ1-2, with TRBD1 as a possible D gene (6 bases). The germline CDR1 and CDR2 sequences are SGHDT and YYEEEE. The V and J ends lost 1 base and 2 bases respectively, with 12 bases between them. This CDR3 spans 15 amino acids. The CDR3 DNA follows: TGTGCCAGCAGCTTGTCGGGGGGCAACAACTATGGCTACACCTTC. This codes for CASSLSGGNNYGYTF. Drawing the rest from reference TRBV5-6 and TRBJ1-2, the complete variable domain is DAGVTQSPTHLIKTRGQQVTLRCSPKSGHDTVSWYQQALGQGPQFIFQYYEEEERQRGNFPDRFSGHQFPNYSSELNVNALLLGDSALYLCASSLSGGNNYGYTFGSGTRLTVV.

In this sample, this clone turned up once. This chain joins TRBV7-9 and TRBJ2-2; maybe TRBD1 (7 bases). CDR1 and CDR2 from the germline V gene are SEHNR and FQNEAQ (reference sequence). Trimming pared 8 bases from V and 1 base from J, leaving 11 bases between. The CDR3 is 14 amino acids. The CDR3 sequence: CASHRGLNTGELFF. The CDR3 DNA follows: TGTGCCAGCCACAGGGGACTGAACACCGGGGAGCTGTTTTTT.

The V gene is TRBV18, the J gene TRBJ2-7; D unresolved. Germline CDR1 reads KGHSH; CDR2 reads LQKENI. The V gene lost 3 bases and the J gene lost 3 bases, with 9 bases spanning the gap. The CDR3 has 13 residues. The CDR3 spells CASSPPVDYEQYF. CDR3 in DNA: TGTGCCAGCTCACCCCCCGTGGACTACGAGCAGTACTTC.

The chain links TRBV6-1 to TRBJ2-6; D call uncertain. The CDR3 runs to 15 residues. V lost 8 bases to trimming and J lost 0 bases, with 11 bases between them. Germline CDR1 MNHNS, CDR2 SASEGT. The CDR3, as DNA: TGTGCCAGCTTAGCAGCAGTCTCTGGGGCCAACGTCCTGACTTTC. Its protein is CASLAAVSGANVLTF.

V gene TRBV9 combines with J gene TRBJ2-2; the D gene is possibly TRBD2 (5 bases). Deletions cut 3 bases from V and 0 bases from J, with 9 bases between. Germline lookup yields CDR1 SGDLS and CDR2 YYNGEE. The CDR3 is 15 residues long. The CDR3 reads CASSAGSANTGELFF. CDR3 nucleotide sequence: TGTGCCAGCAGCGCGGGTAGCGCGAACACCGGGGAGCTGTTTTTT. Full variable domain (outside the CDR3, taken from reference TRBV9 and TRBJ2-2): DSGVTQTPKHLITATGQRVTLRCSPRSGDLSVYWYQQSLDQGLQFLIQYYNGEERAKGNILERFSAQQFPDLHSELNLSSLELGDSALYFCASSAGSANTGELFFGEGSRLTVL.

This sequence joins TRBV11-2 and TRBJ2-7; 14 bases fit TRBD2. The CDR3 sequence is 17 residues long. Per the germline V gene, CDR1 is SGHAT and CDR2 is FQNNGV. Trimming removed 3 bases from V and 6 bases from J; junction bases left unmatched: 10. CDR3: CASSLFPGLAGETEQYF. Written as DNA, the CDR3 is TGTGCCAGCAGCTTGTTCCCGGGACTAGCGGGAGAAACCGAGCAGTACTTC.

This chain links TRBV28 with TRBJ1-3, with D unclear. The CDR3 totals 16 residues. V was clipped by 5 bases and J by 0 bases, with 14 bases between them. CDR1 is MDHEN and CDR2 is SYDVKM in the germline V gene. The CDR3 nucleotides read TGTGCCAGCAGTCTCCCCGGCGGACCCTCTGGAAACACCATATATTTT. Encoded protein: CASSLPGGPSGNTIYF.

V and J are TRBV9 and TRBJ2-7; TRBD1 might be the D (6 bases). Germline values: CDR1 SGDLS, CDR2 YYNGEE. This CDR3 is built from 12 residues. V was trimmed by 0 bases and J by 5 bases, leaving 6 bases between them. CDR3 in DNA: TGTGCCAGCAGCGTAGGGGGGCACGAGCAGTACTTC. The encoded protein is CASSVGGHEQYF.

This chain uses TRBV6-5 with TRBJ2-3; a weak D match, TRBD1 (5 bases). From germline, CDR1 is MNHEY and CDR2 SVGAGI. There are 12 residues in the CDR3. Deletions cut 2 bases from V and 9 bases from J, with 9 bases between. The CDR3 region is CASSYQGATQYF. As DNA, the CDR3 is TGTGCCAGCAGTTACCAAGGGGCAACGCAGTATTTT.

As DNA, the CDR3 is TGTGCCAGTGTGGAGGGTGGAATGTACGAGCAGTACTTC. This sequence encodes CASVEGGMYEQYF. The chain carries TRBV6-6 and TRBJ2-7; D possibly corresponds to TRBD2 (6 bases). The germline V and J ends were trimmed by 9 bases and 4 bases, with 16 bases remaining between them. The CDR3 covers 13 residues. Germline V lookup: CDR1 MNHNY, CDR2 SVGAGI (reference sequence).

The chain couples TRBV5-1 to TRBJ2-2; D might be TRBD2 (5 bases). Trimming removed 0 bases at V and 2 bases at J, with 11 bases between. Germline lookup yields CDR1 SGHRS and CDR2 YFSETQ. This CDR3 comprises 16 residues. CDR3: CASSLGGSINTGELFF. CDR3 nucleotide sequence: TGCGCCAGCAGCTTGGGCGGGTCGATCAACACCGGGGAGCTGTTTTTT.

V usage is TRBV19 and J usage is TRBJ2-3, with a tentative D call TRBD2 (5 bases). The CDR3 is made up of 13 amino acids. Looked up from germline, CDR1 is LNHDA and CDR2 is SQIVND (reference sequence). With 6 bases removed from V and 5 bases from J, the gap between germline ends came to 12 bases. CDR3 nucleotide sequence: TGTGCCAGTAGCCCATCGGCGGGAGATACGCAGTATTTT. Protein product: CASSPSAGDTQYF.

This chain uses TRBV6-5 with TRBJ1-3, with D perhaps TRBD1 (6 bases). The CDR3 has 16 amino acids. With 0 bases removed from V and 0 bases from J, the gap between germline ends came to 9 bases. The germline V gene has CDR1 MNHEY and CDR2 SVGAGI. Here the CDR3 reads CASSYSGQPSGNTIYF. The DNA of the CDR3 is TGTGCCAGCAGTTACTCGGGACAACCCTCTGGAAACACCATATATTTT.

This chain uses TRBV10-3 with TRBJ1-1; D call uncertain. The CDR3 runs 14 residues. Germline CDR1 and CDR2: ENHRY and SYGVKD. V lost 3 bases to trimming and J lost 5 bases, with 13 bases between them. CDR3 DNA sequence: TGTGCCATCAGTGATCCTCGGCGAACAACTGAAGCTTTCTTT. It specifies CAISDPRRTTEAFF.